This T cell receptor (beta chain) was recovered during a study of vaccination and CD4 T cells after COVID-19. Remarks on this clonotype: What it binds is not known.

The Oncomine TCR Beta short-read assay sequenced DNA from cultured CD4+ T cells. TCRdb itself ran the PCR reads through MiXCR, one entry per CDR3 protein. The sample consists of 14,000 or so distinct CDR3 sequences, roughly 50% of them appearing once. The treatment: roughly 10-day PBMC culture with coronavirus spike peptide pools or control peptides (ViraFEST assay). This CDR3 comprises 13 residues. With 7 bases removed from V and 4 bases from J, the gap between germline ends came to 11 bases. Germline loops: CDR1 MNHNS, CDR2 SASEGT. Sequencing input: CD4+ T cells from blood, cultured in vitro. This TCR was recovered from a human donor who had recovered from COVID-19. The chain uses TRBV6-1 and TRBJ2-1, with D hard to call. The CDR3 nucleotides are TGTGCCAGCACCCCGGGTGGATACAATGAGCAGTTCTTC. It yields the protein CASTPGGYNEQFF.